This record covers a single TCR beta chain. Looked up from germline, CDR1 is SGHNT and CDR2 is YYREEE (reference sequence). This CDR3 has 11 amino acids. V shed 5 bases and J shed 1 base, with 4 bases lying between them. This sample is drawn from a study of cytomegalovirus exposure and HLA in healthy donors. PCR involved 60 Vbeta and 13 Jbeta primers. TCRdb's table, derived via immunoSEQ multiplex PCR, lists solely in-frame clones and lacks some. The sample records approximately 120,000 clones, 15% to 20% being singletons. The chain carries TRBV5-4 and TRBJ2-7; no clear D. Sequenced material: PBMCs. This TCR was sampled from a female donor in good health and CMV-seropositive. The CDR3 nucleotides are TGTGCCAGCAGTAATTCCTACGAGCAGTACTTC. It encodes CASSNSYEQYF.